This T cell receptor beta chain was recorded in a study of blood T cell repertoires in COVID-19. Germline V gene sequence: CDR1 SGHKS, CDR2 YYEKEE (reference sequence). The CDR3 sequence is 13 residues long. Trimming shortened V by 4 bases and J by 4 bases, and 8 bases separated the two germline ends. TCRdb's copy holds only in-frame clones and misses some; the assay was immunoSEQ multiplex PCR. The sample lists 20,000 to 25,000 clones; about 90% were seen once. The specimen was peripheral blood. The genes are TRBV5-5 and TRBJ2-2; a possible D gene is TRBD2 (6 bases). This TCR came from a human donor in a cohort sampled during active COVID-19. The CDR3 spells CASSLGSTGELFF. The CDR3 DNA sequence: TGTGCCAGCAGCCTCGGGAGCACCGGGGAGCTGTTTTTT. The full variable domain, in which reference TRBV5-5 and TRBJ2-2 provide the parts outside the CDR3, is DAGVTQSPTHLIKTRGQQVTLRCSPISGHKSVSWYQQVLGQGPQFIFQYYEKEERGRGNFPDRFSARQFPNYSSELNVNALLLGDSALYLCASSLGSTGELFFGEGSRLTVL.